Listed below are T cell receptor beta chains from one sample, sequenced in a study of PD-L1 blockade in urothelial cancer. Data came from immunoSEQ multiplex PCR; TCRdb stores just in-frame clones and leaves some out. Among roughly 49,000 clones listed, nearly 90% were seen once. This specimen was PBMCs, taken around atezolizumab (anti-PD-L1) treatment. Receptors were obtained from a man in his sixties with urothelial cancer. CDR3s include the opening cysteine and the closing phenylalanine or tryptophan. D genes are given only for firm matches. Clone size appears in some rows only: once, few, many, or a class for an expanded clone.

TRBV6-1,TRBJ2-1,-,TRBD2,CASTLSGGARGEQFF,TGTGCCAGCACTCTTAGCGGGGGGGCTAGGGGTGAGCAGTTCTTC
TRBV6-5,TRBJ1-2,-,-,CASRDTGTYGYTF,TGTGCCAGCAGAGACACAGGTACCTATGGCTACACCTTC
TRBV2,TRBJ1-2,-,TRBD1,CASRTGGANYGYTF,TGTGCCAGCAGGACAGGGGGCGCCAACTATGGCTACACCTTC
TRBV11-2,TRBJ2-3,-,TRBD1,CASSRSGQGVDTQYF,TGTGCCAGCAGCAGGTCGGGACAGGGAGTAGATACGCAGTATTTT
TRBV7-6,TRBJ2-7,once,-,CASSLDETLFTYEQYF,TGTGCCAGCAGCTTAGACGAGACATTGTTCACCTACGAGCAGTACTTC
TRBV2,TRBJ2-5,once,TRBD2,CASSEIAGSETQYF,TGTGCCAGCAGTGAAATAGCGGGGTCCGAGACCCAGTACTTC
TRBV10-1,TRBJ2-5,-,-,CASSDGGSLETQYF,TGCGCCAGTTCTGATGGGGGCTCGTTGGAGACCCAGTACTTC
TRBV6-5,TRBJ2-1,-,TRBD1,CASSLDRGAYNEQFF,TGTGCCAGCAGCCTTGACAGGGGTGCCTACAATGAGCAGTTCTTC
TRBV5-1,TRBJ2-5,-,-,CASSLVQGQETQYF,TGCGCCAGCAGCTTGGTCCAGGGCCAAGAGACCCAGTACTTC
TRBV30,TRBJ1-6,-,-,CAWSVIDRTDSPLHF,TGTGCCTGGAGTGTTATCGACAGGACGGATTCACCCCTCCACTTT
TRBV6-5,TRBJ1-3,once,-,CASKLQNLSGNTIYF,TGTGCCAGCAAGCTACAGAACCTCTCTGGAAACACCATATATTTT
TRBV27,TRBJ2-3,-,TRBD1,CASSSRTGLDTQYF,TGTGCCAGCAGTTCCCGGACAGGGCTGGATACGCAGTATTTT
TRBV19,TRBJ1-2,-,TRBD1,CASHVNQGQFYGYTF,TGTGCCAGCCACGTCAACCAGGGACAGTTCTATGGCTACACCTTC
TRBV5-6,TRBJ2-7,-,-,CASSLGQISYEQYF,TGTGCCAGCAGCTTGGGACAGATCTCCTACGAGCAGTACTTC
TRBV6-5,TRBJ1-4,-,-,CASRRKGSTNEKLFF,TGTGCCAGCAGACGGAAGGGGTCAACTAATGAAAAACTGTTTTTT
TRBV11-2,TRBJ2-7,-,-,CASSTPYEQYF,TGTGCCAGCAGCACACCCTACGAGCAGTACTTC
TRBV2,TRBJ1-5,few,-,CASSEQATNQPQHF,TGTGCCAGCAGTGAACAGGCAACGAATCAGCCCCAGCATTTT
TRBV28,TRBJ1-1,-,-,CASSSPGFGDTEAFF,TGTGCCAGCAGTTCTCCGGGGTTTGGGGACACTGAAGCTTTCTTT
TRBV7-7,TRBJ2-5,-,-,CASSSSAVETQYF,TGTGCTAGCAGCTCTTCGGCGGTAGAGACCCAGTACTTC
TRBV29-1,TRBJ1-2,-,-,CSVEETVNYGYTF,TGCAGCGTTGAAGAGACAGTTAACTATGGCTACACCTTC
TRBV30,TRBJ1-3,few,-,CAWWTDGNTIYF,TGTGCCTGGTGGACAGATGGAAACACCATATATTTT
TRBV25-1,TRBJ2-2,-,-,CASSEYFTGELFF,TGTGCCAGCAGTGAGTACTTCACCGGGGAGCTGTTTTTT
TRBV2,TRBJ2-3,-,-,CASSFPPTSSTDTQYF,TGTGCCAGCAGTTTTCCGCCGACTAGTAGCACAGATACGCAGTATTTT
TRBV6-5,TRBJ2-2,-,-,CASSKTKNTGELFF,TGTGCCAGCAGTAAAACTAAGAACACCGGGGAGCTGTTTTTT
TRBV6-5,TRBJ1-2,-,-,CASSYSGQAFGYTF,TGTGCCAGCAGTTACTCGGGGCAGGCGTTCGGCTACACCTTC
TRBV18,TRBJ2-2,-,TRBD1,CASSPDRANTGELFF,TGTGCCAGCTCACCGGACAGGGCGAACACCGGGGAGCTGTTTTTT
TRBV18,TRBJ1-2,few,-,CASSRLPGNYGYTF,TGTGCCAGCTCACGACTCCCGGGAAACTATGGCTACACCTTC
TRBV7-3,TRBJ1-1,-,TRBD1,CASSPTGGRAEAFF,TGTGCCAGCAGCCCGACAGGGGGGCGCGCTGAAGCTTTCTTT
TRBV7-3,TRBJ2-2,-,TRBD1,CASSSSAGTGPTGELFF,TGTGCCAGCAGCTCATCCGCAGGGACAGGGCCCACCGGGGAGCTGTTTTTT
TRBV5-4,TRBJ2-5,-,TRBD2,CASSLDSGVGVVQYF,TGTGCCAGCAGCTTAGACAGCGGGGTAGGGGTGGTCCAGTACTTC
TRBV5-1,TRBJ1-2,medium-sized,-,CASSLGQSENGYTF,TGCGCCAGCAGCTTGGGACAGTCGGAGAATGGCTACACCTTC
TRBV18,TRBJ1-1,-,-,CASSPGRQAPGTEAFF,TGTGCCAGCTCACCGGGTAGACAGGCGCCAGGCACTGAAGCTTTCTTT
TRBV9,TRBJ2-7,-,-,CASSQGWQGLGYEQYF,TGTGCCAGCAGCCAGGGGTGGCAGGGGCTTGGCTACGAGCAGTACTTC
TRBV18,TRBJ2-5,-,TRBD1,CASSGTGVQETQYF,TGTGCCAGCTCCGGGACAGGGGTGCAAGAGACCCAGTACTTC
TRBV5-1,TRBJ2-5,-,-,CASSLGAQTSRETQYF,TGCGCCAGCAGCTTGGGGGCCCAAACCTCCCGGGAGACCCAGTACTTC
TRBV6-6,TRBJ1-1,-,-,CASSYSRSGEAFF,TGTGCCAGCAGTTACTCGAGGTCCGGTGAAGCTTTCTTT
TRBV15,TRBJ1-5,-,TRBD1,CATSIDRGSYQPQHF,TGTGCCACCAGCATAGACAGGGGTTCGTATCAGCCCCAGCATTTT
TRBV6-5,TRBJ2-7,-,TRBD1,CASRQQGYYEQYF,TGTGCCAGCAGGCAACAGGGGTACTACGAGCAGTACTTC
TRBV11-2,TRBJ1-5,-,-,CASSFGAKLPQHF,TGTGCCAGCAGCTTTGGGGCAAAATTGCCCCAGCATTTT
TRBV30,TRBJ2-2,-,-,CAWSVEGDGELFF,TGTGCCTGGAGTGTTGAGGGGGACGGGGAGCTGTTTTTT
TRBV6-5,TRBJ2-6,-,-,CASSVGWSGANVLTF,TGTGCCAGCAGTGTCGGGTGGTCTGGGGCCAACGTCCTGACTTTC
TRBV6-1,TRBJ1-1,few,-,CASSTTGLATEAFF,TGTGCCAGCAGTACTACAGGGTTGGCTACTGAAGCTTTCTTT
TRBV21-1,TRBJ1-5,few,-,CASSGSPGQGSNQPQHF,TGTGCCAGCAGCGGTTCCCCGGGACAGGGATCAAATCAGCCCCAGCATTTT
TRBV10-3,TRBJ2-3,once,-,CAIREAQGTDTQYF,TGTGCCATCAGGGAGGCCCAGGGAACAGATACGCAGTATTTT
TRBV25-1,TRBJ2-7,-,-,CASSATKGTSLSYEQYF,TGTGCCAGCAGTGCTACAAAGGGGACATCTCTCTCCTACGAGCAGTACTTC
TRBV19,TRBJ1-3,-,TRBD1,CASKTGVSGNTIYF,TGTGCCAGTAAGACAGGGGTCTCTGGAAACACCATATATTTT
TRBV23-1,TRBJ1-2,-,-,CASNPGKYGYTF,TGCGCCAGCAATCCGGGGAAATATGGCTACACCTTC
TRBV6-5,TRBJ1-5,-,-,CASSYSPDSNQPQHF,TGTGCCAGCAGTTACTCACCAGATAGCAATCAGCCCCAGCATTTT
TRBV11-1,TRBJ2-1,once,TRBD2,CASSLEGSGGYNEQFF,TGTGCCAGCAGCTTAGAGGGTAGCGGGGGGTACAATGAGCAGTTCTTC
TRBV5-1,TRBJ2-3,-,TRBD2,CASRTAYGGSTDTQYF,TGCGCCAGCAGAACAGCGTACGGGGGGAGCACAGATACGCAGTATTTT